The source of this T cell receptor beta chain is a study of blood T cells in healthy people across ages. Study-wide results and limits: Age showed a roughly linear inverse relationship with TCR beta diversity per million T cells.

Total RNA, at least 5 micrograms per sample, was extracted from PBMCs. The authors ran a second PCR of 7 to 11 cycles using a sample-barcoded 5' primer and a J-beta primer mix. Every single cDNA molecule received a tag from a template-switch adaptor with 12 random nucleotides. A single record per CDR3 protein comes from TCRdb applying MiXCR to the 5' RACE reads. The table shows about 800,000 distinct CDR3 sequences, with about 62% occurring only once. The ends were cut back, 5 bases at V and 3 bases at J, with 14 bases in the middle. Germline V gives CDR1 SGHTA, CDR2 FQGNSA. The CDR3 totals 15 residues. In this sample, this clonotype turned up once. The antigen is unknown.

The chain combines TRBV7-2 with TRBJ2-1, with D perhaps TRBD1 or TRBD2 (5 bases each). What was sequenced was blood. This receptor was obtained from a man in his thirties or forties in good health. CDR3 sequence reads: CASSPGPRSYNEQFF. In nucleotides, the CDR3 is TGTGCCAGCAGCCCGGGACCAAGAAGCTACAATGAGCAGTTCTTC.